This T cell receptor beta chain was documented in a study of T cell responses to AZD1222 COVID-19 vaccine. Study observations and caveats: Increases in Spike-specific TCR breadth and depth were seen after two AZD1222 doses. White British donors predominated, females outnumbered males, and clonal diversity was possibly underestimated.

The sample holds a few counts of this clone. Its matching antigen is unknown. Distinct nucleotide sequences in the sample also encode this CDR3. The table came from immunoSEQ multiplex PCR; TCRdb's copy has only in-frame clones and leaves some out. The profile shows 110,000 to 150,000 clones, approximately 94% of them singletons. The CDR3 is 13 amino acids. The V end was cut by 3 bases, the J end by 2 bases, with 7 bases between. The chain recombines TRBV12-3 or TRBV12-4 with TRBJ1-1; D is uncertain. The sample here was peripheral blood, taken on day 0 of AZD1222 vaccination. The TCR sequence derives from an adult in good health. The CDR3 sequence: CASSLGPNTEAFF. DNA for the CDR3: TGTGCCAGCAGTTTGGGTCCCAACACTGAAGCTTTCTTT.